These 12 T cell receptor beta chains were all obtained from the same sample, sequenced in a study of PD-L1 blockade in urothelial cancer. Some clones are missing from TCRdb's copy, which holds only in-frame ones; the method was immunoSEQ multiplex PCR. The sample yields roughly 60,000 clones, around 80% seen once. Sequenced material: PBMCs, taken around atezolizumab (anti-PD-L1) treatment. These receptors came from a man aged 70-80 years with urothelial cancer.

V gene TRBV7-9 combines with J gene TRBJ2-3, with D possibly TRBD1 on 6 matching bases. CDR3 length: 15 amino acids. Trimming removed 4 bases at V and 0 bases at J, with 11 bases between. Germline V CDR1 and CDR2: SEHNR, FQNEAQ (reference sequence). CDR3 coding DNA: TGTGCCAGCAGCTCGGACAGCTTTAGCACAGATACGCAGTATTTT. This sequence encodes CASSSDSFSTDTQYF.

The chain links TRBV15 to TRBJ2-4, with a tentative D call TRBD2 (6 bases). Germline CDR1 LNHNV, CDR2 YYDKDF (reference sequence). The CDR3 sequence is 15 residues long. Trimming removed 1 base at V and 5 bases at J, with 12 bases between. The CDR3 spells CATSRGGASENIQYF. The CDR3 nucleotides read TGTGCCACCAGCAGAGGCGGGGCTAGCGAAAACATTCAGTACTTC.

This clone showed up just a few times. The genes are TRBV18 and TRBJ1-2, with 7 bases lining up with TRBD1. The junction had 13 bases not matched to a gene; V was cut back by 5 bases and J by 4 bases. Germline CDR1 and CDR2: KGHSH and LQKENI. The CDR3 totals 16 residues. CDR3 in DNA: TGTGCCAGCTCAGCAGTATCGACAGGGCAGACCTATGGCTACACCTTC. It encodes CASSAVSTGQTYGYTF.

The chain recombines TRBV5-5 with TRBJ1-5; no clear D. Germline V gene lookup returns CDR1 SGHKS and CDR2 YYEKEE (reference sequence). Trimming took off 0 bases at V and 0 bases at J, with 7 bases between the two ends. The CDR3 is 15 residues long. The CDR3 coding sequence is TGTGCCAGCAGCTTGGACGGGGATAGCAATCAGCCCCAGCATTTT. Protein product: CASSLDGDSNQPQHF.

The CDR3, as DNA: TGCGCCAGCAGCTTGGGGCAGGACAATCAGCCCCAGCATTTT. It is translated as CASSLGQDNQPQHF. The chain is built from TRBV5-1 and TRBJ1-5; no reliable D call. The germline gives CDR1 SGHRS, CDR2 YFSETQ. This CDR3 has 14 amino acids. Trimming pared 0 bases from V and 3 bases from J, leaving 7 bases between.

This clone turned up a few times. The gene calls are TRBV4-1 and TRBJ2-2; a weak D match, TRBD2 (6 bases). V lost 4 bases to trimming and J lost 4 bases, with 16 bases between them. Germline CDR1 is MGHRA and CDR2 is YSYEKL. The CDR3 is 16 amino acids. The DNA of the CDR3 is TGCGCCAGCAGCCTCGGGGCCGGGGGTTTCACCGGGGAGCTGTTTTTT. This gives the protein CASSLGAGGFTGELFF.

CDR3: CASSRQGLAGNTIYF. CDR3 nucleotide sequence: TGTGCCAGCAGCCGACAGGGTTTGGCTGGAAACACCATATATTTT. The V and J genes are TRBV11-2 and TRBJ1-3; TRBD1 matches at 7 bases. V gave up 5 bases and J gave up 2 bases; unmatched junction bases: 6. The CDR3 is 15 amino acids. Per germline, CDR1 SGHAT and CDR2 FQNNGV.

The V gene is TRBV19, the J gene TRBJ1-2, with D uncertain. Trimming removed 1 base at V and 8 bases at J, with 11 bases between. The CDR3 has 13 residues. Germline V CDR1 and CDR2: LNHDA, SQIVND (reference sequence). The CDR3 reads CASSIAGVGGYTF. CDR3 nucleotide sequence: TGTGCCAGTAGTATAGCCGGGGTCGGCGGCTACACCTTC. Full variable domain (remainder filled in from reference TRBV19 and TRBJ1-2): DGGITQSPKYLFRKEGQNVTLSCEQNLNHDAMYWYRQDPGQGLRLIYYSQIVNDFQKGDIAEGYSVSREKKESFPLTVTSAQKNPTAFYLCASSIAGVGGYTFGSGTRLTVV.

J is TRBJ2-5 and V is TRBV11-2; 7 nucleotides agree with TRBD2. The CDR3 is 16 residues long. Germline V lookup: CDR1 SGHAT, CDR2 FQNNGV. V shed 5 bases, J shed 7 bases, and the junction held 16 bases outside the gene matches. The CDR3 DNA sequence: TGTGCCAGCAGCCCTGGGGAGGGGCCAGCCTGGGGGACCCAGTACTTC. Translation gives CASSPGEGPAWGTQYF.

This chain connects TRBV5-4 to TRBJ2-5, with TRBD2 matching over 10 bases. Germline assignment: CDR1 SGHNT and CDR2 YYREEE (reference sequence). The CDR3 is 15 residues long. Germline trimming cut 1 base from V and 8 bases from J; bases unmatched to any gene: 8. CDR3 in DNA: TGTGCCAGCAGCTTGCCCAGCGGGAGGGTAGAAACCCAGTACTTC. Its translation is CASSLPSGRVETQYF.

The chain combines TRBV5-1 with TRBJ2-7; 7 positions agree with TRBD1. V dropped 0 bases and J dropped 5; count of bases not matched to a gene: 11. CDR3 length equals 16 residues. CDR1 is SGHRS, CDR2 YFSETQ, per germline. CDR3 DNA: TGCGCCAGCAGCTTGGCCATATCGACAGGGATGCACGAGCAGTACTTC. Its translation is CASSLAISTGMHEQYF.

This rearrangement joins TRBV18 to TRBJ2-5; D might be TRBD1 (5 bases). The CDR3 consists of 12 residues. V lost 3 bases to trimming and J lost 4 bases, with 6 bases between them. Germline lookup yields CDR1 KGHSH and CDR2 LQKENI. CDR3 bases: TGTGCCAGCTCACCTCAGGGAGAGACCCAGTACTTC. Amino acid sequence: CASSPQGETQYF.